These 11 T cell receptor beta chains originate from one sample sequenced in a study of shared clonotypes between healthy human individuals (dated by TCRdb to 2020 to 2021). The protocol used for the library was the immunoSEQ multiplex PCR assay. Sourced from immuneACCESS, this table was stored by TCRdb with only in-frame sequences that have V and J called. A share of the clones is absent; for the studies checked, an unresolved V gene accounts for under half, and the remainder has no known explanation. For this sample the table gives roughly 2,500,000 clones, of which more than 85% were detected only once. Clones ranked in the top ten supply about 0.34% of the sample. The sequencing input was naive CD4+ T cells from PBMCs. In the paper's terms, the cell subset or site label means: CD45RA+ positively selected. These receptors all stem from a man aged 18-30 years in good health. Some clones in this sample may be carry-over from other donors' samples.

This chain uses TRBV5-1 with TRBJ2-5; either TRBD1 or TRBD2 may fit D (5 bases each). The CDR3 is made up of 15 amino acids. V lost 4 bases and J 5 bases, leaving 18 bases between the germline ends. Germline V gene lookup returns CDR1 SGHRS and CDR2 YFSETQ. The CDR3 sequence is CASSRGDGGPETQYF. The CDR3 DNA is TGCGCCAGCAGCCGTGGGGACGGTGGTCCGGAGACCCAGTACTTC.

The rearrangement uses TRBV7-8 and TRBJ1-2; TRBD1 aligns across 11 bases. The length of the CDR3 is 15 residues. With V trimmed by 5 bases and J by 6 bases, 8 bases remained unmatched. The germline V gene has CDR1 SGHVS and CDR2 FQNEAQ. The CDR3 nucleotides read TGTGCCAGCAGCCAAAGGGACAGGGGGACTGATGGCTACACCTTC. Translated, it gives CASSQRDRGTDGYTF.

This clone has only one observation. In nucleotides, the CDR3 is TGTGCCAGCAGCCGAACCGGGCGGCAAGAGACCCAGTACTTC. Translating it yields CASSRTGRQETQYF. The rearrangement uses TRBV21-1 and TRBJ2-5. TRBV21-1 is a documented pseudogene. The CDR3 contains 14 residues.

The chain carries TRBV5-1 and TRBJ1-2, with 9 bases matching TRBD1. V shed 0 bases and J 5 bases; nucleotides not matched to a gene: 5. The CDR3 runs 15 residues. Germline CDR1 reads SGHRS; CDR2 reads YFSETQ. CDR3 nucleotides: TGCGCCAGCAGCTTGGATGGGACAGGGATGTATGGCTACACCTTC. It yields the protein CASSLDGTGMYGYTF. The variable domain in full, with the rest retrieved from reference TRBV5-1 and TRBJ1-2, is KAGVTQTPRYLIKTRGQQVTLSCSPISGHRSVSWYQQTPGQGLQFLFEYFSETQRNKGNFPGRFSGRQFSNSRSEMNVSTLELGDSALYLCASSLDGTGMYGYTFGSGTRLTVV.

CDR3: CATQPELRANYGYTF. DNA of the CDR3: TGTGCCACCCAACCGGAGTTGAGAGCTAACTATGGCTACACCTTC. V and J are TRBV30 and TRBJ1-2; D is unresolved. Looked up from germline, CDR1 is GTSNPN and CDR2 is SVGIG (reference sequence). The ends were cut back, 8 bases at V and 0 bases at J, with 19 bases in the middle. The CDR3 runs to 15 residues.

The V gene is TRBV7-9, the J gene TRBJ1-5; perhaps TRBD1 as D (5 bases). V was pared by 2 bases and J by 5 bases, with 10 bases between. Germline values: CDR1 SEHNR, CDR2 FQNEAQ (reference sequence). The CDR3 runs to 14 residues. The CDR3 sequence is CASSLWGGDQPQHF. The CDR3 nucleotides read TGTGCCAGCAGCTTATGGGGGGGAGATCAGCCCCAGCATTTT.

As regards this clone: The same CDR3 arises from other DNA sequences in this sample as well. The rearrangement links TRBV9 to TRBJ2-7, with 11 positions matching TRBD1. The V gene's germline CDR1 is SGDLS and CDR2 YYNGEE. The CDR3 runs to 15 residues. J lost 4 bases, V lost 4 bases, and 7 bases had no gene match. CDR3 DNA sequence: TGTGCCAGCAGCCGGACCGGGACAGGGGGTTACGAGCAGTACTTC. This encodes CASSRTGTGGYEQYF.

This chain joins TRBV7-2 and TRBJ1-2; 11 positions agree with TRBD1. After removal of 2 bases from V and 8 bases from J, the junction contained 13 bases not matched to a gene. The CDR3 contains 17 residues. Germline values: CDR1 SGHTA, CDR2 FQGNSA. The CDR3 region is CASSLLSGTGGSWGYTF. For the CDR3, the DNA is TGTGCCAGCAGCTTATTATCCGGGACAGGGGGATCGTGGGGCTACACCTTC.

The V call is TRBV4-2, the J call TRBJ2-7, with D uncertain. The CDR3 totals 15 residues. Germline V gene data show CDR1 as LGHNA and CDR2 as YNFKEQ. V lost 5 bases to trimming and J lost 6 bases, with 20 bases between them. The CDR3 DNA sequence: TGTGCCAGCAGCACCCCGGGCCTAACTAAGGGCGAGCAGTACTTC. Amino acids: CASSTPGLTKGEQYF.

The chain recombines TRBV29-1 with TRBJ2-3; D is perhaps TRBD2 (6 bases). The CDR3 consists of 15 residues. Germline V gives CDR1 SQVTM, CDR2 ANQGSEA. Trimming shortened V by 4 bases and J by 2 bases, and 16 bases separated the two germline ends. CDR3 DNA sequence: TGCAGCGTTGCCCGGGCTGGCGGGACCACAGATACGCAGTATTTT. It yields the protein CSVARAGGTTDTQYF.

The chain joins TRBV19 to TRBJ1-1, with TRBD1 matching over 9 bases. Germline CDR1 LNHDA, CDR2 SQIVND (reference sequence). Unmatched junction bases numbered 7, after V lost 7 bases and J lost 4 bases. The CDR3 totals 14 residues. In DNA, the CDR3 is TGTGCCAGTACCCGACAGGGGGGGGGCACTGAAGCTTTCTTT. Protein: CASTRQGGGTEAFF.